Presented here are 13 T cell receptor beta chains from one specimen sequenced in a study of cytomegalovirus exposure and HLA in healthy donors. Some clones are missing from TCRdb's copy, which holds only in-frame ones; the method was immunoSEQ multiplex PCR. The data show about 55,000 clones, with around nine tenths seen just once and about 3% held by the top ten. Sequencing was carried out using PBMCs. The receptors were sampled from a man aged 18 to 35 in good health and CMV-seronegative.

V and J are TRBV27 and TRBJ2-7, with D possibly being TRBD2 (6 bases). The CDR3 extends over 14 amino acids. V lost 4 bases, J lost 1 base, and 11 bases lay in between. The V gene's germline CDR1 is MNHEY and CDR2 SMNVEV (reference sequence). The CDR3 sequence is CASSYAGSSYEQYF. The CDR3 DNA reads TGTGCCAGCAGTTACGCGGGATCTTCCTACGAGCAGTACTTC.

This chain links TRBV4-1 with TRBJ2-6; D is perhaps TRBD1 (5 bases). Germline V lookup: CDR1 MGHRA, CDR2 YSYEKL. The CDR3 spans 17 residues. The V end lost 4 bases, the J end lost 0 bases, and 13 bases lay between the germline ends. CDR3 region: CASSLAWGSSGANVLTF. The CDR3, as DNA: TGCGCCAGCAGCCTGGCGTGGGGCTCCTCTGGGGCCAACGTCCTGACTTTC.

Only one count was recorded for this clone. CDR3 sequence: CASMGLTSTDTQYF. CDR3 in DNA: TGCGCCAGCATGGGGCTAACTAGCACAGATACGCAGTATTTT. The chain has TRBV10-2 and TRBJ2-3; tentatively, D is TRBD1 (5 bases). CDR1 is WSHSY, CDR2 SAAADI, per germline. The CDR3 extends over 14 amino acids. The V end was cut by 7 bases, the J end by 0 bases, with 11 bases between.

This chain uses TRBV7-2 with TRBJ2-3, with 9 bases matching TRBD1. This CDR3 comprises 15 residues. Germline lookup yields CDR1 SGHTA and CDR2 FQGNSA. Unmatched junction bases numbered 4, after V lost 1 base and J lost 5 bases. The CDR3 sequence is CASSLETGGRDTQYF. CDR3 nucleotides: TGTGCCAGCAGCTTAGAAACAGGGGGCAGAGATACGCAGTATTTT.

The J gene is TRBJ1-3, the V gene TRBV7-3; 7 nucleotides align to TRBD1. V gave up 5 bases and J gave up 4 bases; unmatched junction bases: 8. CDR1 and CDR2 from the germline V gene are SGHTA and FQGTGA. The CDR3 runs to 15 residues. The CDR3 sequence is CASSPQGGAGNTIYF. DNA of the CDR3: TGTGCCAGCAGCCCCCAGGGGGGTGCCGGAAACACCATATATTTT. Based on the CDR3 plus reference TRBV7-3 and TRBJ1-3, the full variable domain is GAGVSQTPSNKVTEKGKYVELRCDPISGHTALYWYRQSLGQGPEFLIYFQGTGAADDSGLPNDRFFAVRPEGSVSTLKIQRTERGDSAVYLCASSPQGGAGNTIYFGEGSWLTVV.

This clone was detected once. The V gene is TRBV7-9, the J gene TRBJ2-7; TRBD2 agrees at 7 bases. This CDR3 comprises 14 residues. Germline V gives CDR1 SEHNR, CDR2 FQNEAQ (reference sequence). V lost 7 bases, J lost 2 bases, and 8 bases stayed unmatched. This CDR3 is CASTPYAGAYEQYF. DNA for the CDR3: TGTGCCAGCACCCCCTACGCGGGAGCCTACGAGCAGTACTTC.

This chain links TRBV28 with TRBJ2-7, with D perhaps matching TRBD1 (7 bases). V gave up 8 bases and J gave up 5 bases, with 19 bases separating them. Germline assignment: CDR1 MDHEN and CDR2 SYDVKM. The CDR3 spans 14 residues. For the CDR3, the DNA is TGTGCCAGCGCTTGGGCAGGGGGGATCGACGAGCAGTACTTC. It yields the protein CASAWAGGIDEQYF.

The chain employs TRBV7-2 and TRBJ1-2, with TRBD1 identical over 9 bases. The V gene's germline CDR1 is SGHTA and CDR2 FQGNSA. The CDR3 sequence is 17 residues long. The V gene end was trimmed by 4 bases and the J gene end by 9 bases; junction bases not matched to a gene: 18. Here the CDR3 reads CASSSSTGQGGYRSYTF. CDR3 sequence (DNA): TGTGCCAGCAGCTCCTCCACGGGACAGGGAGGTTATAGGAGCTACACCTTC. The variable domain in full, completed from reference TRBV7-2 and TRBJ1-2, reads GAGVSQSPSNKVTEKGKDVELRCDPISGHTALYWYRQSLGQGLEFLIYFQGNSAPDKSGLPSDRFSAERTGGSVSTLTIQRTQQEDSAVYLCASSSSTGQGGYRSYTFGSGTRLTVV.

V and J are TRBV4-1 and TRBJ1-2; D gene ambiguous. V lost 1 base, J lost 7 bases, and 13 bases lay in between. Germline V gene sequence: CDR1 MGHRA, CDR2 YSYEKL. The CDR3 runs to 14 residues. DNA of the CDR3: TGCGCCAGCAGCCAAGGGACTCCGGCGGGTGGCTACACCTTC. Protein product: CASSQGTPAGGYTF.

The rearrangement links TRBV10-3 to TRBJ2-7; D might be TRBD2 (5 bases). The germline CDR1 and CDR2 sequences are ENHRY and SYGVKD. The V and J ends lost 11 bases and 2 bases respectively, with 16 bases between them. The CDR3 length is 13 residues. CDR3 in amino acids: CAVSSGPTYEQYF. The DNA of the CDR3 is TGTGCCGTTTCCAGCGGTCCAACCTACGAGCAGTACTTC.

The J gene is TRBJ2-3, the V gene TRBV18, with D possibly being TRBD1 (6 bases). Germline V gene sequence: CDR1 KGHSH, CDR2 LQKENI. The V gene lost 4 bases and the J gene lost 4 bases, with 12 bases spanning the gap. This CDR3 is built from 14 residues. Here the CDR3 reads CASSLTGSADTQYF. Here the CDR3 DNA reads TGTGCCAGCTCACTTACAGGGAGTGCAGATACGCAGTATTTT.

V is TRBV27 and J is TRBJ2-2; 8 bases map to TRBD2. This CDR3 is built from 19 residues. The V gene's germline CDR1 is MNHEY and CDR2 SMNVEV (reference sequence). Trimming removed 0 bases from V and 1 base from J; junction bases left unmatched: 10. The CDR3 region has the DNA TGTGCCAGCAGTTTATCGTACCGTTGGCTAGCGGGGAACACCGGGGAGCTGTTTTTT. This encodes CASSLSYRWLAGNTGELFF.

The J gene is TRBJ2-1, the V gene TRBV27; 7 nucleotides line up with TRBD2. Germline values: CDR1 MNHEY, CDR2 SMNVEV (reference sequence). V trimming: 3 bases; J trimming: 4 bases; junction bases outside the gene matches: 6. The CDR3 is 15 amino acids. The CDR3 nucleotides read TGTGCCAGCAGTTTTAGCGGGTTCGGGTACAATGAGCAGTTCTTC. This sequence encodes CASSFSGFGYNEQFF.